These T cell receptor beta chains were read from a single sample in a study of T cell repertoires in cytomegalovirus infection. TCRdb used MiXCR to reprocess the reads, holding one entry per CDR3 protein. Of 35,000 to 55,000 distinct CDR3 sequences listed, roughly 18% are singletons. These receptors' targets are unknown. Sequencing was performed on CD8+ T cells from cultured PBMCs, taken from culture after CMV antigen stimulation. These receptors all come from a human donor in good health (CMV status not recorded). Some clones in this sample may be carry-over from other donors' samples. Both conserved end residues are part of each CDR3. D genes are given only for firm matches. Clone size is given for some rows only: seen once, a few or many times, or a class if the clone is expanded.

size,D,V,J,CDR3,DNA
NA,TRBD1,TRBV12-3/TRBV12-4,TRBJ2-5,CASRPGTAEETQYF,TGTGCCAGCAGGCCCGGGACAGCAGAAGAGACCCAGTACTTC
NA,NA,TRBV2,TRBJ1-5,CASSERGGRVEDQPQHF,TGTGCCAGCAGCGAAAGGGGGGGCAGAGTCGAGGATCAGCCCCAGCATTTT
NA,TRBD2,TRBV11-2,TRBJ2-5,CASSGGLAGGETQYF,TGTGCCAGCAGCGGAGGGTTAGCGGGGGGTGAGACCCAGTACTTC
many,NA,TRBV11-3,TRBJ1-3,CASSPPADPNTIYF,TGTGCCAGCAGCCCCCCCGCTGACCCGAACACCATATATTTT
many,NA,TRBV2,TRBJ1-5,CASRGLDNQPQHF,TGTGCCAGCAGAGGACTGGATAATCAGCCCCAGCATTTT
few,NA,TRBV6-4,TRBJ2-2,CASSELGDNTGELFF,TGTGCCAGCAGTGAGTTAGGAGATAACACCGGGGAGCTGTTTTTT
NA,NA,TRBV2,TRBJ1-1,CASSEVGTQRSEAFF,TGTGCCAGCAGTGAAGTGGGGACCCAGAGATCCGAAGCTTTCTTT
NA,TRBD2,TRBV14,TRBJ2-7,CASSRRVRTGGLEYEQYF,TGTGCCAGCAGCCGCCGCGTCCGTACGGGGGGATTAGAATACGAGCAGTACTTC
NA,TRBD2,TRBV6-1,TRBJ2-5,CASSPPAGEETQYF,TGTGCCAGCAGCCCCCCAGCGGGAGAAGAGACCCAGTACTTC
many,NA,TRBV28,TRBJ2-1,CASSSLPSANEQFF,TGTGCCAGCAGTTCCCTCCCTAGCGCCAATGAGCAGTTCTTC
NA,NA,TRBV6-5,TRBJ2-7,CASSPETVSSSYEQYF,TGTGCCAGCAGTCCCGAGACAGTTTCGAGCTCCTACGAGCAGTACTTC